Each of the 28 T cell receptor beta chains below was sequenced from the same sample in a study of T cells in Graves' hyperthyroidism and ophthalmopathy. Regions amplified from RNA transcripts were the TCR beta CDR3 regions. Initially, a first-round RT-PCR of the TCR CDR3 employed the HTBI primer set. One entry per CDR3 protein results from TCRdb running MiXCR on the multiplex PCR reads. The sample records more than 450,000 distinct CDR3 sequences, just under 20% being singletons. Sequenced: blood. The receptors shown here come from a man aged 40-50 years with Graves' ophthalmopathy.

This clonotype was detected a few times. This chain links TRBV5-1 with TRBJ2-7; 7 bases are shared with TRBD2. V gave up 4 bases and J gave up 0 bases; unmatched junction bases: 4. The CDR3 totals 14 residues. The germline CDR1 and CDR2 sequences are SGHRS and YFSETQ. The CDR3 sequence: CASSRAGDSYEQYF. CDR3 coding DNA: TGCGCCAGCAGCCGGGCGGGGGACTCCTACGAGCAGTACTTC.

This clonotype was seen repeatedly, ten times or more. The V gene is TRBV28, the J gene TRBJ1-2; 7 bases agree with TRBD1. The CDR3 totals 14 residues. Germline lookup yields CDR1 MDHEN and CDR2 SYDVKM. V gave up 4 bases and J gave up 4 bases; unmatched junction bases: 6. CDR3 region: CASSSTGDGYGYTF. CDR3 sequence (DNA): TGTGCCAGCAGTTCAACAGGGGACGGCTATGGCTACACCTTC.

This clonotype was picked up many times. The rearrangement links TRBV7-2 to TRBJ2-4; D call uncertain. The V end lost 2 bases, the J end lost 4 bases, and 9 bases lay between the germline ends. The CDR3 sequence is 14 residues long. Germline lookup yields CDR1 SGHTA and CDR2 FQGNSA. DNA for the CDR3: TGTGCCAGCAGCTTACGGCCAGAGAAAAACATTCAGTACTTC. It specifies CASSLRPEKNIQYF. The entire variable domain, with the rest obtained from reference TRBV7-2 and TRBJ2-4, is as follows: GAGVSQSPSNKVTEKGKDVELRCDPISGHTALYWYRQSLGQGLEFLIYFQGNSAPDKSGLPSDRFSAERTGGSVSTLTIQRTQQEDSAVYLCASSLRPEKNIQYFGAGTRLSVL.

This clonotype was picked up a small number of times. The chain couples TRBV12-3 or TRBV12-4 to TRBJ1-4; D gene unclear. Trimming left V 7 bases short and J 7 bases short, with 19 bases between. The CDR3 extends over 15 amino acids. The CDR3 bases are TGTGCCAGCAAAACTGAGCTCCACGCCGGTGAAAAACTGTTTTTT. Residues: CASKTELHAGEKLFF.

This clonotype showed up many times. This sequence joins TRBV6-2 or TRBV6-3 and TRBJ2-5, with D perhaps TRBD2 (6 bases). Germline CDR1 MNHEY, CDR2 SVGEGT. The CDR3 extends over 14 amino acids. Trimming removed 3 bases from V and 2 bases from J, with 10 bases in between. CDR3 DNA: TGTGCCAGCAGTTATGACGCGGGGCAAGAGACCCAGTACTTC. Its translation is CASSYDAGQETQYF.

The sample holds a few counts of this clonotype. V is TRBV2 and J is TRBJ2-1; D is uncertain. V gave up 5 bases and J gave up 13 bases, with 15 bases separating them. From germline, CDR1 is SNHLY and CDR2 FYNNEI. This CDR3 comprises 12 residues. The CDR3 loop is CASSLGPRPQFF. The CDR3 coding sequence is TGTGCCAGCAGTTTAGGACCCCGGCCACAGTTCTTC.

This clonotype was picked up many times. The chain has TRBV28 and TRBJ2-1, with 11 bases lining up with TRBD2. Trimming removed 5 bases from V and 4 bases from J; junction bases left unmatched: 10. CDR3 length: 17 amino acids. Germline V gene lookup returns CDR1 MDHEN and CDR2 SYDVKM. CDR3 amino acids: CASSDEKGLAVYNEQFF. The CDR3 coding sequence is TGTGCCAGCAGTGACGAGAAGGGACTAGCGGTATACAATGAGCAGTTCTTC.

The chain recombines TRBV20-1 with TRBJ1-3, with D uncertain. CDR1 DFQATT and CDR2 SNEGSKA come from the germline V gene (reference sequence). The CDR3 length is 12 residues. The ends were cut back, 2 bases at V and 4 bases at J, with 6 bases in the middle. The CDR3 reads CSARQKGNTIYF. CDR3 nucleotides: TGCAGTGCTAGACAGAAGGGAAACACCATATATTTT.

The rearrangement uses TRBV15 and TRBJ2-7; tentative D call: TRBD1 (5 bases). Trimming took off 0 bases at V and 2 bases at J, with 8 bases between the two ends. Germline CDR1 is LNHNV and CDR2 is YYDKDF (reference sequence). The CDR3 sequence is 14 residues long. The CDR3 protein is CATSRDAGTYEQYF. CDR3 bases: TGTGCCACCAGCAGAGATGCAGGGACCTACGAGCAGTACTTC.

This CDR3 is CATSGTARIATNEKLFF. The DNA for the CDR3 is TGTGCCACCTCCGGGACAGCCCGAATCGCAACTAATGAAAAACTGTTTTTT. The chain carries TRBV10-3 and TRBJ1-4; the match to TRBD1 covers 7 bases. Unmatched junction bases numbered 14, after V lost 10 bases and J lost 0 bases. CDR3 size: 17 residues. CDR1 is ENHRY, CDR2 SYGVKD, per germline.

The CDR3 sequence: CSASPRGGLYNEQFF. In DNA form, the CDR3 reads TGCAGTGCTAGTCCCCGCGGGGGCCTCTACAATGAGCAGTTCTTC. This chain links TRBV20-1 with TRBJ2-1, with D tentatively TRBD2 (7 bases). Trimming shortened V by 3 bases and J by 3 bases, and 15 bases separated the two germline ends. The CDR3 is 15 residues long. Germline-derived CDR1 and CDR2 are DFQATT and SNEGSKA (reference sequence).

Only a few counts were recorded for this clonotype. This chain's CDR3 is CASSRHHSYNQPQHF. The CDR3 DNA is TGTGCCAGCAGTCGACATCACAGCTACAATCAGCCCCAGCATTTT. The chain combines TRBV6-2 or TRBV6-3 with TRBJ1-5; D call uncertain. This CDR3 is built from 15 residues. Germline assignment: CDR1 MNHEY and CDR2 SVGEGT. V lost 5 bases and J 3 bases, leaving 14 bases between the germline ends.

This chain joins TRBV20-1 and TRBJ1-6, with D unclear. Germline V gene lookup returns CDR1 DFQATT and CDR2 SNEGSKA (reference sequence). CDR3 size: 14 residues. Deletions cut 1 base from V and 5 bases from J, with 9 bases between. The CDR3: CSARAPRNNSPLHF. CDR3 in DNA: TGCAGTGCTAGAGCTCCGCGAAATAATTCACCCCTCCACTTT.

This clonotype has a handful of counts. The CDR3 loop reads CASSPGGLRGYTF. The CDR3, as DNA: TGTGCCAGCAGTCCCGGAGGATTGCGTGGCTACACCTTC. V gene TRBV6-1 combines with J gene TRBJ1-2; D ambiguous. From germline, CDR1 is MNHNS and CDR2 SASEGT. Trimming took 5 bases from V and 7 from J, leaving 14 bases between them. The CDR3 loop spans 13 amino acids.

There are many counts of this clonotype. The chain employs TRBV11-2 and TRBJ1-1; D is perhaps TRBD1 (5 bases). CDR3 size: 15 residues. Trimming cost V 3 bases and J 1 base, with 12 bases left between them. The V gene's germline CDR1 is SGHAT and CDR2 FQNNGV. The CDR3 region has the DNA TGTGCCAGCAGCTTGAGCAGGGTGGGGAACACTGAAGCTTTCTTT. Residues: CASSLSRVGNTEAFF.

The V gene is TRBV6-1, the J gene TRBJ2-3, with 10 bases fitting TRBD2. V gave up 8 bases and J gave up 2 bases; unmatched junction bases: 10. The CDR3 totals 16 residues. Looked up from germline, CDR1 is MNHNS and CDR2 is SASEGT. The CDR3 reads CASRGTSETPTDTQYF. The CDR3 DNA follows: TGTGCCAGCCGGGGGACTAGCGAAACACCCACAGATACGCAGTATTTT.

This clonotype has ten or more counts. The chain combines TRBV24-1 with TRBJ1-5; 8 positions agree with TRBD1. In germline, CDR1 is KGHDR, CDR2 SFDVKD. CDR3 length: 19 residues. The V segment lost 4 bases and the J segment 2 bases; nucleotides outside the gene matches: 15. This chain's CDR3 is CATSDRTGSLSLGNQPQHF. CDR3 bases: TGTGCCACCAGTGACCGGACAGGGTCTTTATCCTTGGGCAATCAGCCCCAGCATTTT.

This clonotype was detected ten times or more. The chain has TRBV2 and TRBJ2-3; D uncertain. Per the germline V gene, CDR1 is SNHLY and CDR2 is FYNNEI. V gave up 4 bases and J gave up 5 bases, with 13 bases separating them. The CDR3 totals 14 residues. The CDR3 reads CASSGAPQRDTQYF. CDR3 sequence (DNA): TGTGCCAGCAGTGGGGCCCCCCAACGAGATACGCAGTATTTT.

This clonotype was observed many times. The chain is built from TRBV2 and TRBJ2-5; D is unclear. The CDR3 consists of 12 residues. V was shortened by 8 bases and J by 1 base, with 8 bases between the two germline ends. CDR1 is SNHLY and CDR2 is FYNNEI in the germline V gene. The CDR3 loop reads CASQSSQETQYF. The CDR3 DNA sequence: TGTGCCAGCCAAAGTAGCCAAGAGACCCAGTACTTC.

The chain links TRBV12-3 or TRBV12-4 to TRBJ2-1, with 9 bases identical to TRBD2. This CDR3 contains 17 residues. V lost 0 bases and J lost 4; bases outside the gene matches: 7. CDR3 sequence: CASSLAASGNQYNEQFF. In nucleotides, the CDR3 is TGTGCCAGCAGTTTAGCAGCTAGCGGGAACCAATACAATGAGCAGTTCTTC.

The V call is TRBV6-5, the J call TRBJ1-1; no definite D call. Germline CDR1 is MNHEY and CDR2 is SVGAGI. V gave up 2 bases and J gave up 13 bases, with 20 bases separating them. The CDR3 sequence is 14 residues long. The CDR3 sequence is CASSYTPWTELVFF. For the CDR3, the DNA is TGTGCCAGCAGTTACACCCCCTGGACGGAATTGGTTTTCTTT.

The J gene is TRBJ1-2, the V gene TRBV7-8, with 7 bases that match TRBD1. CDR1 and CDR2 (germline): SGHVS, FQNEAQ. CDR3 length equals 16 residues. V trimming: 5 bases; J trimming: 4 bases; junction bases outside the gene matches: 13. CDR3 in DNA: TGTGCCAGCAGCCTAAGTTCAGGAGGGGGCTTCTATGGCTACACCTTC. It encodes CASSLSSGGGFYGYTF. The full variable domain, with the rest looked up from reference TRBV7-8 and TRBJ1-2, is GAGVSQSPRYKVAKRGQDVALRCDPISGHVSLFWYQQALGQGPEFLTYFQNEAQLDKSGLPSDRFFAERPEGSVSTLKIQRTQQEDSAVYLCASSLSSGGGFYGYTFGSGTRLTVV.

CDR3 bases: TGTGCCAGCAGCCAAGACTGGGGGAGCGGGAGCCTTGGCACAGATACGCAGTATTTT. Translation gives CASSQDWGSGSLGTDTQYF. This rearrangement joins TRBV3-1 to TRBJ2-3; 8 bases agree with TRBD2. CDR3 length: 19 residues. Germline CDR1 is LGHDT and CDR2 is YNNKEL (reference sequence). The ends lost 0 bases at V and 1 base at J; junction bases unmatched: 12.

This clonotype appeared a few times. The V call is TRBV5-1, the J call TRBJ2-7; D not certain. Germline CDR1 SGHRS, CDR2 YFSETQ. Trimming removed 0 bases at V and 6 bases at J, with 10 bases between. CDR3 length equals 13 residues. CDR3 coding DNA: TGCGCCAGCAGCTTGGAAGTAGCAGGCGAGCAGTACTTC. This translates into CASSLEVAGEQYF.

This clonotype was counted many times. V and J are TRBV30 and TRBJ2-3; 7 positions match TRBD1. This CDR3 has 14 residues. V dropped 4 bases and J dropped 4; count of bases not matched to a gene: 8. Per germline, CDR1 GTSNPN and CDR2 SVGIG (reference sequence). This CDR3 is CAWTGQAIPDTQYF. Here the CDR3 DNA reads TGTGCCTGGACTGGACAGGCGATTCCAGATACGCAGTATTTT.

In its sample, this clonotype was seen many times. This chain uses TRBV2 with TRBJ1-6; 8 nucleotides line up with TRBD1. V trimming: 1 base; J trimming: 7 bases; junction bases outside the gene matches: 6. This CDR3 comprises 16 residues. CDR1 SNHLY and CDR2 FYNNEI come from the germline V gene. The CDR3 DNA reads TGTGCCAGCAGTGAAGGCACTGGACAGGGAAATTCACCCCTCCACTTT. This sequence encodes CASSEGTGQGNSPLHF.

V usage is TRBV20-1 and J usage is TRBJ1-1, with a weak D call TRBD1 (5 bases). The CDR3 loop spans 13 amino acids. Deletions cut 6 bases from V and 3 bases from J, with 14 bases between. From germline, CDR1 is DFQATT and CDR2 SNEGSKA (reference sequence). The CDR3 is CSAGGGLDTEAFF. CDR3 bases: TGCAGTGCGGGCGGGGGTCTGGACACTGAAGCTTTCTTT.

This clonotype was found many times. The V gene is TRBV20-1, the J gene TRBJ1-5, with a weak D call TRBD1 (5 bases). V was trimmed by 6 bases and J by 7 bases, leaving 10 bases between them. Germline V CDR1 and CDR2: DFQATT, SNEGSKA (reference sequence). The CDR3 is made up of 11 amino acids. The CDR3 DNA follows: TGCAGTGCCGTGTGGGGGCAGCCCCAGCATTTT. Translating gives CSAVWGQPQHF.